This T cell receptor beta chain was obtained from a study of T-cell memory formation after mild COVID-19. The study, taken as a whole, reports: Later expanders leaned CD4+, whereas clones that contracted between day 15 and 85 were balanced CD4/CD8.

As regards this clonotype: Its antigen remains unidentified.

From the 5' RACE reads, TCRdb called clonotypes with MiXCR, one entry per CDR3 protein. The sample carries 360,000 or so distinct CDR3 sequences, 25% to 30% recorded once. Between the trimmed V and J ends, which lost 7 bases and 2 bases, there was a span of 8 bases. The CDR3 is made up of 13 amino acids. CDR1 is MNHEY, CDR2 SVGEGT, per germline. The rearrangement joins TRBV6-2 or TRBV6-3 to TRBJ2-2; weak D call: TRBD1 (6 bases). The TCR originated in an adult woman who had mild COVID-19 (a few samples of this study predate the infection). Cell type and time point are not known. What was sequenced was PBMCs or a T cell subset sorted from them (not recorded which). DNA of the CDR3: TGTGCCAGCATACAGGGTAACACCGGGGAGCTGTTTTTT. It yields the protein CASIQGNTGELFF.